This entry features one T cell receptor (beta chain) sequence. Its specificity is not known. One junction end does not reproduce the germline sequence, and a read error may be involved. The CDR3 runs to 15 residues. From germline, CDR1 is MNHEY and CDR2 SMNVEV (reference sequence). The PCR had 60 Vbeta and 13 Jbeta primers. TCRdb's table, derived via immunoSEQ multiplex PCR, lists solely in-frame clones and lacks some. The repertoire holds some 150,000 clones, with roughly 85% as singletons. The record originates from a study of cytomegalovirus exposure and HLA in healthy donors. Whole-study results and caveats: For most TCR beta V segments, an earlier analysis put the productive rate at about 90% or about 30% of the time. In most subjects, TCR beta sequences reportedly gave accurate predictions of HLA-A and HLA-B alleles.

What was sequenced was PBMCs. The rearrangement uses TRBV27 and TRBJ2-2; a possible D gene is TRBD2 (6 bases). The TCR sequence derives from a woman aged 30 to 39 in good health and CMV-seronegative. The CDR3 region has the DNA TGTGCCAGCAGTTTAGAGGGGCGCAACACCGGGGAGGTGTTTTTT. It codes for CASSLEGRNTGEVFF.